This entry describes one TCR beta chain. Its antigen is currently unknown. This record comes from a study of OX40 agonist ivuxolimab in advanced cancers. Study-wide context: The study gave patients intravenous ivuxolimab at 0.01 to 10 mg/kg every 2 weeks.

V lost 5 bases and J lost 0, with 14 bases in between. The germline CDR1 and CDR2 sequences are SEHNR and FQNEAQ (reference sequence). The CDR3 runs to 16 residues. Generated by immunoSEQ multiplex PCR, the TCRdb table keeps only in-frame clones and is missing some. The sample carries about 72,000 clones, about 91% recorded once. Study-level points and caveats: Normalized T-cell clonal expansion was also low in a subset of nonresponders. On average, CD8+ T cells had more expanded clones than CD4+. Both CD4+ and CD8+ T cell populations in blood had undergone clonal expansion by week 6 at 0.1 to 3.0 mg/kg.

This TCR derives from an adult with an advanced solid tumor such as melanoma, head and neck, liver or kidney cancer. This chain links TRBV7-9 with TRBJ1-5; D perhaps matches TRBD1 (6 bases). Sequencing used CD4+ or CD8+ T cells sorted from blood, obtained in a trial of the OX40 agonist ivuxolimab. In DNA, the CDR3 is TGTGCCAGCAGCCCCGGACAGTTAGATAGCAATCAGCCCCAGCATTTT. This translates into CASSPGQLDSNQPQHF.